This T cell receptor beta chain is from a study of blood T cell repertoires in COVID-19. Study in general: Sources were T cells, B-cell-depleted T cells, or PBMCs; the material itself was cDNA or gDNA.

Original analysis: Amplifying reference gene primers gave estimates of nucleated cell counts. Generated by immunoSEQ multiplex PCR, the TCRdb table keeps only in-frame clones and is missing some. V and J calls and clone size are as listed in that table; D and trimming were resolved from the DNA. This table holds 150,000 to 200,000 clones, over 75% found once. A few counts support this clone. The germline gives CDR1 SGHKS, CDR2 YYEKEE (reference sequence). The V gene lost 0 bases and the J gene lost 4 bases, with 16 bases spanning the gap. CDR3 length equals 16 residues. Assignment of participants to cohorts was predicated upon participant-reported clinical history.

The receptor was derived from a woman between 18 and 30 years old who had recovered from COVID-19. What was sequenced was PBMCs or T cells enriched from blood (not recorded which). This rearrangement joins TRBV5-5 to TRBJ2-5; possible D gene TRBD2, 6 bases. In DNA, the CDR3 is TGTGCCAGCAGCTTGGGAGGTGGTTGGGGAGGAGAGACCCAGTACTTC. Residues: CASSLGGGWGGETQYF.